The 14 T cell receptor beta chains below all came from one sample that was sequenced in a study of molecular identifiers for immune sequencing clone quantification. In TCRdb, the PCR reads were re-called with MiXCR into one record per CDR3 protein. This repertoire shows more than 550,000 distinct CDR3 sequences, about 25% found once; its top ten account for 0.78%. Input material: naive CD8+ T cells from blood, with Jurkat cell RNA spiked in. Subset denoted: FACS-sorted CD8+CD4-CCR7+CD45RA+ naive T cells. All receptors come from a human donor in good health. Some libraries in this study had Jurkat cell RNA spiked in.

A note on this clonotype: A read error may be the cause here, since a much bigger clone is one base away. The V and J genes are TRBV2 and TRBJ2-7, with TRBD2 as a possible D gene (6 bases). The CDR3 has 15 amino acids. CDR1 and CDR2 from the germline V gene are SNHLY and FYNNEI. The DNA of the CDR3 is TGTGCCAGCAGTGAAGTAGCCGGGAGCTCCTACGGGCAGTACTTC. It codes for CASSEVAGSSYGQYF.

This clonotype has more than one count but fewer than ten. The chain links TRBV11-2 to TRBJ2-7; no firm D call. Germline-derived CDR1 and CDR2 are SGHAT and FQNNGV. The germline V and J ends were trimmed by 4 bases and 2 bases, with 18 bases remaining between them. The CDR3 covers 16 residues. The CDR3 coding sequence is TGTGCCAGCAGCTCCGATTGGGGAATGAAGGCCTACGAGCAGTACTTC. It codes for CASSSDWGMKAYEQYF.

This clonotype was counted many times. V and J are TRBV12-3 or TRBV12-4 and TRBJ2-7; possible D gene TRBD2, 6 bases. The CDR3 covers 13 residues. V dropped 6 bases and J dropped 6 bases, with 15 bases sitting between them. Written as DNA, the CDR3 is TGTGCCAGCAGCATCGGGAGCGGAGGCGAGCAGTACTTC. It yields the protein CASSIGSGGEQYF.

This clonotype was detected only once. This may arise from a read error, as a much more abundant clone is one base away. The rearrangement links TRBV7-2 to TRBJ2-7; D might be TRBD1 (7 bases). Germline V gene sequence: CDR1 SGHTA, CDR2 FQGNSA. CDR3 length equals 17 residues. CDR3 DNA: TGTGCCAGCAGCCTCCCCGGGGCAGGGGGGATTGGGTACGAGCCGTACTTC. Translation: CASSLPGAGGIGYEPYF. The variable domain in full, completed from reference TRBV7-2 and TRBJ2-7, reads GAGVSQSPSNKVTEKGKDVELRCDPISGHTALYWYRQSLGQGLEFLIYFQGNSAPDKSGLPSDRFSAERTGGSVSTLTIQRTQQEDSAVYLCASSLPGAGGIGYEPYFGPGTRLTVT.

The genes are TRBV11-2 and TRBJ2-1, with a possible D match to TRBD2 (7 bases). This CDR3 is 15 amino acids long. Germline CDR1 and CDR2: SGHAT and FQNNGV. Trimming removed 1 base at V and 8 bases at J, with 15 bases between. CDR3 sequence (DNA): TGTGCCAGCAGCTTAGTTTTTAGGGGGAGGGATGAGCAGTTCTTC. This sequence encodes CASSLVFRGRDEQFF. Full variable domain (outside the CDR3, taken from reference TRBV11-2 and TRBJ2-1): EAGVAQSPRYKIIEKRQSVAFWCNPISGHATLYWYQQILGQGPKLLIQFQNNGVVDDSQLPKDRFSAERLKGVDSTLKIQPAKLEDSAVYLCASSLVFRGRDEQFFGPGTRLTVL.

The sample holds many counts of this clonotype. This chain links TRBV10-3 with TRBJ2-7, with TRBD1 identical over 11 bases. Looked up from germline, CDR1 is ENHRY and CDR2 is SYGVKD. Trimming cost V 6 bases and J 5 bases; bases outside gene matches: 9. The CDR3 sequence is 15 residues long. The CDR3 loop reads CAISPAGTGGHEQYF. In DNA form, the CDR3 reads TGTGCCATCAGCCCTGCGGGGACAGGGGGTCACGAGCAGTACTTC.

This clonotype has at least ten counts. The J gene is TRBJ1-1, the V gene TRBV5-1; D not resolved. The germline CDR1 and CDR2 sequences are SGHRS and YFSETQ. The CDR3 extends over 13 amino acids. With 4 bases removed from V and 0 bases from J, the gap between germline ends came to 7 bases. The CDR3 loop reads CASSQELNTEAFF. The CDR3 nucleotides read TGCGCCAGCAGCCAGGAATTGAACACTGAAGCTTTCTTT. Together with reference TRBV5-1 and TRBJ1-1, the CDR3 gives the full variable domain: KAGVTQTPRYLIKTRGQQVTLSCSPISGHRSVSWYQQTPGQGLQFLFEYFSETQRNKGNFPGRFSGRQFSNSRSEMNVSTLELGDSALYLCASSQELNTEAFFGQGTRLTVV.

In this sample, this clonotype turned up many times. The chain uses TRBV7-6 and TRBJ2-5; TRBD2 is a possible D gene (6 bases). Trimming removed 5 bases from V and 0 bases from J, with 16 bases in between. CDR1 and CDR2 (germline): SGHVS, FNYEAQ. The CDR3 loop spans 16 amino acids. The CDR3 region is CASSPTSSSYQETQYF. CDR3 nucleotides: TGTGCCAGCAGCCCTACTAGCTCCTCGTACCAAGAGACCCAGTACTTC.

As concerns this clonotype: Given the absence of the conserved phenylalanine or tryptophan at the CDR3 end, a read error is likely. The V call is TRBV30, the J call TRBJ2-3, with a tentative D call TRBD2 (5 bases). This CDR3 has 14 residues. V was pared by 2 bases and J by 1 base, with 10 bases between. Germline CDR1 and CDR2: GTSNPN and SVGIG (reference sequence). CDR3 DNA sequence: TGTGCCTGGAGTAGCGGAGAGGGCACAGATACGCAGTATTCT. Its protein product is CAWSSGEGTDTQYS.

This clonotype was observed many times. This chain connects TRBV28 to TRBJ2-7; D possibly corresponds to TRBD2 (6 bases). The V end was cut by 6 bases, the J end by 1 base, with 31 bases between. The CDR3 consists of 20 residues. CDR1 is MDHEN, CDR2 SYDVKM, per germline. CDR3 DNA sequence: TGTGCCAGCAGCATTACCGGGACTCCACGAAGACCCGAAGGATCCTACGAGCAGTACTTC. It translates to CASSITGTPRRPEGSYEQYF.

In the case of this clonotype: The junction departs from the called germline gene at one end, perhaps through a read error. The CDR3 nucleotides read TGTGCCAGCATCCCCTCTTCGGGGCCTAACACCGGGGAGCTGCTTTTT. It is translated as CASIPSSGPNTGELLF. The chain carries TRBV6-6 and TRBJ2-2; D possibly matches TRBD1 or TRBD2 (5 bases each). The V gene's germline CDR1 is MNHNY and CDR2 SVGAGI (reference sequence). The CDR3 loop spans 16 amino acids.

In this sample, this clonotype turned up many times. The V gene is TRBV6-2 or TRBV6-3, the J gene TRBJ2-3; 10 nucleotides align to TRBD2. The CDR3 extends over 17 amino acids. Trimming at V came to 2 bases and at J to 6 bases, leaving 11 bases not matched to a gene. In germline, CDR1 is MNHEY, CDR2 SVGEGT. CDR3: CASSYDFLAGEIDTQYF. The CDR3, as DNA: TGTGCCAGCAGTTACGATTTTCTAGCGGGGGAAATTGATACGCAGTATTTT.

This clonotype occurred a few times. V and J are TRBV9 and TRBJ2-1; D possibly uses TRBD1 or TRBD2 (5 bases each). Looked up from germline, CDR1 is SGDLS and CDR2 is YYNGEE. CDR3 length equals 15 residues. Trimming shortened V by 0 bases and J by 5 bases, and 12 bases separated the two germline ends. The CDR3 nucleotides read TGTGCCAGCAGCGTAGAACCGGGGCGAGACAATGAGCAGTTCTTC. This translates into CASSVEPGRDNEQFF.

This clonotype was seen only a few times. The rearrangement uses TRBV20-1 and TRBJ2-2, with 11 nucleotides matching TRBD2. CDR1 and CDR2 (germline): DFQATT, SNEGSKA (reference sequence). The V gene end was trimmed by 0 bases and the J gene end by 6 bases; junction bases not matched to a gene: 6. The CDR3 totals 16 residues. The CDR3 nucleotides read TGCAGTGCTAGAGATCTGACTAGCGGGAAGGCCGGGGAGCTGTTTTTT. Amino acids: CSARDLTSGKAGELFF.